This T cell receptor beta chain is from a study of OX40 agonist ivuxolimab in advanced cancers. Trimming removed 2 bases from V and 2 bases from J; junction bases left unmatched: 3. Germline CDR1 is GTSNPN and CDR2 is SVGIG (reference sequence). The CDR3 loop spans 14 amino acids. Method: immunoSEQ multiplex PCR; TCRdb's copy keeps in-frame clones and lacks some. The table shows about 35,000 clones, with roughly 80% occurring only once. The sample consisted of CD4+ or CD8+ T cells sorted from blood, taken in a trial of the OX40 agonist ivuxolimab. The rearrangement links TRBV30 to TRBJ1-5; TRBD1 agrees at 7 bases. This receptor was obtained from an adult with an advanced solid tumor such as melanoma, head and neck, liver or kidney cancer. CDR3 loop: CAWSPGQGNQPQHF. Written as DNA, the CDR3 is TGTGCCTGGAGTCCCGGACAGGGCAATCAGCCCCAGCATTTT. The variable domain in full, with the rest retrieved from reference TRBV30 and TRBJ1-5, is SQTIHQWPATLVQPVGSPLSLECTVEGTSNPNLYWYRQAAGRGLQLLFYSVGIGQISSEVPQNLSASRPQDRQFILSSKKLLLSDSGFYLCAWSPGQGNQPQHFGDGTRLSIL.